A single sample is the source of the 30 T cell receptor beta chains below, sequenced in a study of blood T cell repertoires in COVID-19. Sequencing used immunoSEQ multiplex PCR; TCRdb keeps in-frame clones, though not all of them. Found here are fewer than 150,000 clones, 84% of them singletons; the top ten hold about 13%. The sequenced material came from peripheral blood. These receptors came from a human donor in a cohort sampled during active COVID-19.

The chain carries TRBV6-6 and TRBJ1-2, with 9 bases that match TRBD1. V trimming: 6 bases; J trimming: 5 bases; junction bases outside the gene matches: 16. The CDR3 length is 17 residues. The germline V gene encodes CDR1 MNHNY and CDR2 SVGAGI (reference sequence). This CDR3 reads CASSRGTGTGSGYGYTF. CDR3 in DNA: TGTGCCAGCAGCCGAGGGACCGGGACAGGGAGTGGATATGGCTACACCTTC.

The gene calls are TRBV12-3 or TRBV12-4 and TRBJ2-3; D ambiguous. The CDR3 is 11 residues long. V was shortened by 5 bases and J by 3 bases, with 3 bases between the two germline ends. The CDR3 loop is CASSPTDTQYF. DNA of the CDR3: TGTGCCAGCAGTCCTACAGATACGCAGTATTTT.

The rearrangement joins TRBV29-1 to TRBJ2-5; D unresolved. V lost 7 bases to trimming and J lost 1 base, with 7 bases between them. Looked up from germline, CDR1 is SQVTM and CDR2 is ANQGSEA. CDR3 length: 11 residues. CDR3 sequence (DNA): TGCAGCGGCGGTCCCCAAGAGACCCAGTACTTC. This translates into CSGGPQETQYF.

V gene TRBV6-5 combines with J gene TRBJ2-2, with 9 bases matching TRBD2. This CDR3 has 14 amino acids. The J segment lost 4 bases and the V segment lost 6 bases, leaving 3 bases of the junction unmatched. Germline CDR1 and CDR2: MNHEY and SVGAGI. The CDR3, as DNA: TGTGCCAGCAGGGGACTAGCATCCACCGGGGAGCTGTTTTTT. Protein: CASRGLASTGELFF.

This chain links TRBV30 with TRBJ2-7, with D possibly matching TRBD1 (6 bases). This CDR3 comprises 13 residues. Germline values: CDR1 GTSNPN, CDR2 SVGIG (reference sequence). Trimming cost V 4 bases and J 5 bases, with 15 bases left between them. CDR3 sequence (DNA): TGTGCCTGGAATCCCCGGACAGACAACGAGCAGTACTTC. Amino acid sequence: CAWNPRTDNEQYF.

This chain uses TRBV5-6 with TRBJ1-2, with D tentatively TRBD1 (6 bases). V lost 0 bases and J 7 bases, leaving 13 bases between the germline ends. The germline V gene has CDR1 SGHDT and CDR2 YYEEEE. This CDR3 region has 14 residues. This chain's CDR3 is CASSLVVGAGGYTF. DNA for the CDR3: TGTGCCAGCAGCTTGGTGGTGGGGGCCGGTGGCTACACCTTC.

A few counts support this clone. The chain employs TRBV5-1 and TRBJ1-2; 7 bases are shared with TRBD1. The CDR3 is 15 amino acids. CDR1 is SGHRS, CDR2 YFSETQ, per germline. The V gene end was trimmed by 0 bases and the J gene end by 5 bases; junction bases not matched to a gene: 7. Here the CDR3 DNA reads TGCGCCAGCAGCTTGGAGGGGGCCGTCGGGTATGGCTACACCTTC. The encoded protein is CASSLEGAVGYGYTF.

On this clone itself: Other DNA sequences in the sample encode the same CDR3. V gene TRBV4-2 combines with J gene TRBJ2-7; 12 bases are a match to TRBD2. The germline gives CDR1 LGHNA, CDR2 YNFKEQ. The CDR3 runs 16 residues. The trim removed 0 bases at V and 7 bases at J, leaving 7 bases unmatched. The CDR3 reads CASSQDILAGGWEQYF. The CDR3 coding sequence is TGTGCCAGCAGCCAAGATATCCTAGCGGGGGGGTGGGAGCAGTACTTC.

The chain has TRBV11-2 and TRBJ2-1, with 9 positions matching TRBD2. Germline CDR1 is SGHAT and CDR2 is FQNNGV. The length of the CDR3 is 15 residues. Trimming took 1 base from V and 6 from J; bases not matched to a gene: 4. The CDR3: CASSLAGGGANEQFF. The CDR3 nucleotides read TGTGCCAGCAGCTTAGCAGGCGGGGGGGCCAATGAGCAGTTCTTC.

This chain links TRBV6-6 with TRBJ1-6; 8 bases agree with TRBD1. Germline CDR1 is MNHNY and CDR2 is SVGAGI (reference sequence). The CDR3 is 14 amino acids. J was trimmed by 9 bases and V by 5 bases; bases with no gene match: 6. In DNA form, the CDR3 reads TGTGCCAGCAGTCCGGGACAGGAGACTTCACCCCTCCACTTT. Protein sequence: CASSPGQETSPLHF.

This rearrangement joins TRBV2 to TRBJ2-3, with a possible D match to TRBD2 (5 bases). V dropped 8 bases and J dropped 8 bases, with 17 bases sitting between them. CDR3 length: 13 residues. CDR1 is SNHLY and CDR2 is FYNNEI in the germline V gene. The CDR3 region has the DNA TGTGCCAGCCATGAAGTAACCGAGGGTACGCAGTATTTT. Protein product: CASHEVTEGTQYF.

This chain connects TRBV7-8 to TRBJ2-1; TRBD2 aligns across 11 bases. The CDR3 runs 17 residues. After removal of 1 base from V and 8 bases from J, the junction contained 10 bases not matched to a gene. Germline loops: CDR1 SGHVS, CDR2 FQNEAQ. This CDR3 is CASSLDSGGASRDEQFF. Here the CDR3 DNA reads TGTGCCAGCAGCTTAGATAGCGGGGGGGCTAGTCGGGATGAGCAGTTCTTC.

The V and J genes are TRBV30 and TRBJ2-3, with D possibly TRBD1 on 6 matching bases. V was shortened by 0 bases and J by 3 bases, with 10 bases between the two germline ends. This CDR3 contains 14 residues. In germline, CDR1 is GTSNPN, CDR2 SVGIG (reference sequence). The CDR3 DNA follows: TGTGCCTGGAGTGTAACAGGGTTGACAGATACGCAGTATTTT. It yields the protein CAWSVTGLTDTQYF.

The chain is built from TRBV7-8 and TRBJ2-2; weak D call: TRBD1 (6 bases). CDR1 is SGHVS and CDR2 is FQNEAQ in the germline V gene. Trimming shortened V by 4 bases and J by 1 base, and 10 bases separated the two germline ends. The CDR3 is 15 amino acids. The DNA for the CDR3 is TGTGCCAGCAGCTACGACAGGAGGAACACCGGGGAGCTGTTTTTT. It translates to CASSYDRRNTGELFF.

This clone is a singleton in its sample. V is TRBV5-1 and J is TRBJ2-7; 10 bases are shared with TRBD2. The CDR3 totals 15 residues. Germline V gene data show CDR1 as SGHRS and CDR2 as YFSETQ. Unmatched junction bases numbered 2, after V lost 0 bases and J lost 2 bases. CDR3 in DNA: TGCGCCAGCAGCTTGGAGCTAGCGGGGGCCTACGAGCAGTACTTC. Its translation is CASSLELAGAYEQYF.

The chain combines TRBV30 with TRBJ2-1; 7 nucleotides line up with TRBD1. Per germline, CDR1 GTSNPN and CDR2 SVGIG (reference sequence). J lost 3 bases, V lost 1 base, and 3 bases had no gene match. The length of the CDR3 is 14 residues. The CDR3, as DNA: TGTGCCTGGAGTGGGGACAGAAACTACAATGAGCAGTTCTTC. This translates into CAWSGDRNYNEQFF.

The chain recombines TRBV5-4 with TRBJ2-1; TRBD2 matches at 11 bases. V shed 4 bases, J shed 0 bases, and the junction held 3 bases outside the gene matches. The CDR3 is made up of 16 amino acids. CDR1 is SGHNT, CDR2 YYREEE, per germline (reference sequence). CDR3 region: CASSHLAGGSYNEQFF. The CDR3 DNA follows: TGTGCCAGCAGCCACCTAGCGGGGGGCTCCTACAATGAGCAGTTCTTC.

This clone was counted a few times. V is TRBV19 and J is TRBJ2-7, with 11 bases fitting TRBD1. The trim removed 2 bases at V and 6 bases at J, leaving 6 bases unmatched. This CDR3 region has 15 residues. Germline CDR1 reads LNHDA; CDR2 reads SQIVND (reference sequence). CDR3: CASSIPGQGGVEQYF. In DNA, the CDR3 is TGTGCCAGTAGTATACCGGGACAGGGGGGTGTCGAGCAGTACTTC. Using reference TRBV19 and TRBJ2-7 for the parts outside the CDR3, the full variable domain is DGGITQSPKYLFRKEGQNVTLSCEQNLNHDAMYWYRQDPGQGLRLIYYSQIVNDFQKGDIAEGYSVSREKKESFPLTVTSAQKNPTAFYLCASSIPGQGGVEQYFGPGTRLTVT.

This clone came up a few times. This chain uses TRBV5-1 with TRBJ2-7; TRBD2 matches at 7 bases. Trimming at V came to 7 bases and at J to 4 bases, leaving 8 bases not matched to a gene. Germline CDR1 and CDR2: SGHRS and YFSETQ. The CDR3 length is 13 residues. The DNA of the CDR3 is TGCGCCAGCGAGCGGGGAGAAGGATACGAGCAGTACTTC. It is translated as CASERGEGYEQYF.

The chain uses TRBV5-1 and TRBJ1-4; 9 positions agree with TRBD1. The ends lost 7 bases at V and 6 bases at J; junction bases unmatched: 7. Germline V lookup: CDR1 SGHRS, CDR2 YFSETQ. CDR3 length: 14 residues. CDR3 sequence reads: CASCPGQGHEKLFF. As DNA, the CDR3 is TGCGCCAGCTGCCCGGGACAGGGTCATGAAAAACTGTTTTTT.

This chain connects TRBV7-8 to TRBJ2-5; a weak D match, TRBD1 (5 bases). Germline V gives CDR1 SGHVS, CDR2 FQNEAQ. The CDR3 consists of 14 residues. V shed 1 base and J shed 5 bases, with 11 bases lying between them. DNA of the CDR3: TGTGCCAGCAGCTTAGGGGCCCCAGGGGAGACCCAGTACTTC. Its protein product is CASSLGAPGETQYF. The full variable domain, rest sourced from reference TRBV7-8 and TRBJ2-5, is GAGVSQSPRYKVAKRGQDVALRCDPISGHVSLFWYQQALGQGPEFLTYFQNEAQLDKSGLPSDRFFAERPEGSVSTLKIQRTQQEDSAVYLCASSLGAPGETQYFGPGTRLLVL.

This clone occurred once. The genes are TRBV2 and TRBJ2-2, with D possibly matching TRBD1 (6 bases). Trimming left V 6 bases short and J 7 bases short, with 15 bases between. Germline lookup yields CDR1 SNHLY and CDR2 FYNNEI. The CDR3 is 14 residues long. CDR3 DNA sequence: TGTGCCAGCAGCGGACAGCACGTCGGCGGGGAGCTGTTTTTT. Translation gives CASSGQHVGGELFF.

The chain couples TRBV7-9 to TRBJ2-1; TRBD1 matches 7 bases. V gave up 4 bases and J gave up 5 bases; unmatched junction bases: 2. Germline CDR1 reads SEHNR; CDR2 reads FQNEAQ (reference sequence). The CDR3 contains 13 residues. The CDR3 DNA follows: TGTGCCAGCAGCTCCGGACAGGACAATGAGCAGTTCTTC. Translated, it gives CASSSGQDNEQFF. Looking up the rest from reference TRBV7-9 and TRBJ2-1 gives the full variable domain: DTGVSQNPRHKITKRGQNVTFRCDPISEHNRLYWYRQTLGQGPEFLTYFQNEAQLEKSRLLSDRFSAERPKGSFSTLEIQRTEQGDSAMYLCASSSGQDNEQFFGPGTRLTVL.

V and J are TRBV10-2 and TRBJ2-3; 9 bases map to TRBD2. The CDR3 runs 17 residues. From germline, CDR1 is WSHSY and CDR2 SAAADI. Germline trimming cut 2 bases from V and 2 bases from J; bases unmatched to any gene: 8. The CDR3 nucleotides read TGCGCCAGCAGTGAGACCCCTGCTAGCGGGGTCACAGATACGCAGTATTTT. Amino acid sequence: CASSETPASGVTDTQYF.

The rearrangement links TRBV10-2 to TRBJ1-1; 7 bases line up with TRBD1. With V trimmed by 10 bases and J by 4 bases, 9 bases remained unmatched. The germline gives CDR1 WSHSY, CDR2 SAAADI. The CDR3 loop spans 13 amino acids. CDR3: CATGLAGGTEAFF. The DNA for the CDR3 is TGCGCCACAGGTTTAGCAGGGGGCACTGAAGCTTTCTTT.

The chain is built from TRBV27 and TRBJ1-4; 7 nucleotides align to TRBD1. CDR1 MNHEY and CDR2 SMNVEV come from the germline V gene (reference sequence). This CDR3 contains 14 residues. V was pared by 5 bases and J by 8 bases, with 8 bases of the junction left unmatched. DNA of the CDR3: TGTGCCAGCAGTCCGTCGGACAGGCACGAAAAACTGTTTTTT. Its translation: CASSPSDRHEKLFF.

V usage is TRBV5-6 and J usage is TRBJ2-7; 9 nucleotides line up with TRBD1. The germline gives CDR1 SGHDT, CDR2 YYEEEE. This CDR3 spans 15 amino acids. V was pared by 5 bases and J by 2 bases, with 8 bases of the junction left unmatched. CDR3 bases: TGTGCCAGCAGTCTTCCGGGACAGGGAGCCTACGAGCAGTACTTC. It is translated as CASSLPGQGAYEQYF.

V is TRBV18 and J is TRBJ2-7; D is ambiguous. Germline CDR1 KGHSH, CDR2 LQKENI. V was shortened by 2 bases and J by 2 bases, with 10 bases between the two germline ends. The CDR3 extends over 14 amino acids. The CDR3 nucleotides are TGTGCCAGCTCACCAGGGCTAAGTACCTACGAGCAGTACTTC. Its protein product is CASSPGLSTYEQYF.

The chain employs TRBV7-9 and TRBJ2-1, with D tentatively TRBD2 (5 bases). CDR1 is SEHNR and CDR2 is FQNEAQ in the germline V gene (reference sequence). There are 16 residues in the CDR3. Between the trimmed V and J ends, which lost 5 bases and 4 bases, there was a span of 18 bases. The CDR3 loop is CASSPGSHLTYNEQFF. The DNA of the CDR3 is TGTGCCAGCAGCCCGGGGTCTCATCTGACTTACAATGAGCAGTTCTTC.

V is TRBV5-1 and J is TRBJ2-7; a possible D gene is TRBD2 (5 bases). The germline gives CDR1 SGHRS, CDR2 YFSETQ. The CDR3 has 14 amino acids. Trimming removed 0 bases from V and 4 bases from J, with 11 bases in between. CDR3 in DNA: TGCGCCAGCAGCTTGGAAGGTGCGGGTTACGAGCAGTACTTC. This sequence encodes CASSLEGAGYEQYF.